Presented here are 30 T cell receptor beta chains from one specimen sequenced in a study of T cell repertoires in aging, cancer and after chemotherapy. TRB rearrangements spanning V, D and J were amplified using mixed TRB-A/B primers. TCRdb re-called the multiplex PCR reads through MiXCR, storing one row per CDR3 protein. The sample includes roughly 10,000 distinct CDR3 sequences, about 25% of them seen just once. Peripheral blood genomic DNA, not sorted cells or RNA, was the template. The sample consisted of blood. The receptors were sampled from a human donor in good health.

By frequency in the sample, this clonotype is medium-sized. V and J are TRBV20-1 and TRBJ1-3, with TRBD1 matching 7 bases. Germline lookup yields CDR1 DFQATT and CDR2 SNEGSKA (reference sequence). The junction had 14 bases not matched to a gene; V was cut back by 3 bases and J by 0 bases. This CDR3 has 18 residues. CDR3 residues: CSARVGGFVPYSGNTIYF. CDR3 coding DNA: TGCAGTGCTAGGGTAGGGGGCTTTGTGCCGTACTCTGGAAACACCATATATTTT.

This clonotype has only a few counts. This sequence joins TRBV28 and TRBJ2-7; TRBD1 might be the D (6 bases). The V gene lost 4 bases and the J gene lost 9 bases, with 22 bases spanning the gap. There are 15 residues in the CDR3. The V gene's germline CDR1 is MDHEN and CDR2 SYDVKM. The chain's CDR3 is CASSSAGTRKLGQYF. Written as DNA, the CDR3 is TGTGCCAGCAGTTCCGCCGGGACAAGAAAACTTGGGCAGTACTTC.

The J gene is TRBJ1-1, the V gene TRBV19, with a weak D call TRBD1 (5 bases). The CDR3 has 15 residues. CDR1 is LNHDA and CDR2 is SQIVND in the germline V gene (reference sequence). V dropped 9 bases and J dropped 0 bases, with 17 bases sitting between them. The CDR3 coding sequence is TGTGCCAGGAGAGGGTGGGGCTGGATGAACACTGAAGCTTTCTTT. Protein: CARRGWGWMNTEAFF.

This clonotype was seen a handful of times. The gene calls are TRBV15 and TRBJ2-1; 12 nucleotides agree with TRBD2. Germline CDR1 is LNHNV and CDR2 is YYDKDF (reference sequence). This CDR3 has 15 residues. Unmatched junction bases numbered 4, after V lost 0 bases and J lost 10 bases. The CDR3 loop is CATSRDHTSGGEQFF. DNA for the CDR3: TGTGCCACCAGCAGAGACCATACTAGCGGGGGGGAGCAGTTCTTC.

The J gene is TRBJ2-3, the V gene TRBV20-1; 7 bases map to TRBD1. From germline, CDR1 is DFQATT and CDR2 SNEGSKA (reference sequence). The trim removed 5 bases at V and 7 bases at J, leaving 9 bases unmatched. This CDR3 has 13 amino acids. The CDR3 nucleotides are TGCAGTGCTCCACAAGGACAGGTCAATACGCAGTATTTT. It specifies CSAPQGQVNTQYF.

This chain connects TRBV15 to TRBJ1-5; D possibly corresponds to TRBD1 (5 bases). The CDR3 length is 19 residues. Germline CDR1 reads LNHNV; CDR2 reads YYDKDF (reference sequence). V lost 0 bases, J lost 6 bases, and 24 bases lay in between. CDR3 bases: TGTGCCACCAGCAGAGATCTTCAGTTGGGAGTTCTCCAGGGTCAGCCCCAGCATTTT. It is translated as CATSRDLQLGVLQGQPQHF.

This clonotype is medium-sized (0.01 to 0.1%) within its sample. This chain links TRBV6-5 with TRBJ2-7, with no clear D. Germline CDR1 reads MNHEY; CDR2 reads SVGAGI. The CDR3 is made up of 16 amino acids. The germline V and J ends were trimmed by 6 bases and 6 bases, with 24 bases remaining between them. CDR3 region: CASSHINGSQPREQYF. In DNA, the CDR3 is TGTGCCAGCAGCCACATAAACGGGTCTCAACCGCGCGAGCAGTACTTC.

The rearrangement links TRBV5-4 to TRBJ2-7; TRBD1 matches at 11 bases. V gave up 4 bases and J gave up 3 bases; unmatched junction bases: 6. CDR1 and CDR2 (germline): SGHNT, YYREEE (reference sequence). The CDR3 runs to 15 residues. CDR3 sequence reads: CASSTRDRGNYEQYF. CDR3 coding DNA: TGTGCCAGCAGCACCCGGGACAGGGGGAACTACGAGCAGTACTTC.

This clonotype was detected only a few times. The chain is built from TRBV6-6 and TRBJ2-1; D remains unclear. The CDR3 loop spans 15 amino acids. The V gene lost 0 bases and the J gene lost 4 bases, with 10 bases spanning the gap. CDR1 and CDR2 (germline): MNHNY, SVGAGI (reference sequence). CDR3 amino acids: CASSYSSLLYNEQFF. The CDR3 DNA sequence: TGTGCCAGCAGTTACTCGTCCCTACTGTACAATGAGCAGTTCTTC.

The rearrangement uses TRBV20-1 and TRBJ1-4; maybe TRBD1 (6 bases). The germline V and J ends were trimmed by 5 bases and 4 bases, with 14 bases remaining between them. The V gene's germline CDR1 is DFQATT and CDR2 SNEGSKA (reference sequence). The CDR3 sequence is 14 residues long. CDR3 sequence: CSASPAQGNEKLFF. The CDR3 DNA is TGCAGTGCTTCTCCGGCACAGGGTAATGAAAAACTGTTTTTT.

CDR3 protein: CASRSRDRGSSEQYF. The CDR3 region has the DNA TGTGCCAGCAGAAGTAGGGACAGGGGAAGTTCCGAGCAGTACTTC. The rearrangement uses TRBV12-3 or TRBV12-4 and TRBJ2-7, with 10 nucleotides matching TRBD1. The CDR3 totals 15 residues. V gave up 6 bases and J gave up 6 bases; unmatched junction bases: 11.

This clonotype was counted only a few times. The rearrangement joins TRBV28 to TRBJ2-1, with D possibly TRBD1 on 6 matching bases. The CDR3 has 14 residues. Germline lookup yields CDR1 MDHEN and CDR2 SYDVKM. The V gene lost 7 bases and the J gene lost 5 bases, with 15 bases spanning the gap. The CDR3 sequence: CASNRGNRHNEQFF. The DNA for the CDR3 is TGTGCCAGCAATAGGGGGAATCGGCACAATGAGCAGTTCTTC.

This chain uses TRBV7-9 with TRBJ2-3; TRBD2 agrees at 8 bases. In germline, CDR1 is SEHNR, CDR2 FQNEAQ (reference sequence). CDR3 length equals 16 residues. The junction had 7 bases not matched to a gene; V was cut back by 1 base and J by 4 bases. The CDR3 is CASSLVAGGGADTQYF. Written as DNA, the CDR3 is TGTGCCAGCAGCTTAGTGGCGGGAGGAGGGGCAGATACGCAGTATTTT.

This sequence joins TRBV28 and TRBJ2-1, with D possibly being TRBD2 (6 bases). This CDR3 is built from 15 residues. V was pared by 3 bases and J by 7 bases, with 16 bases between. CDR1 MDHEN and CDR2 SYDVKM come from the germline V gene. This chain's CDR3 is CASSFSLGRKNEQFF. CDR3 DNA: TGTGCCAGCAGTTTTTCCTTGGGGAGGAAGAATGAGCAGTTCTTC.

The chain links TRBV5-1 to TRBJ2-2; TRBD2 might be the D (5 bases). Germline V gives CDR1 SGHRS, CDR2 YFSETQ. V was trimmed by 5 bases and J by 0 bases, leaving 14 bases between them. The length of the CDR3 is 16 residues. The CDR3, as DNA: TGCGCCAGCAGAGGAGGCGGGCCGGCGAACACCGGGGAGCTGTTTTTT. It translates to CASRGGGPANTGELFF.

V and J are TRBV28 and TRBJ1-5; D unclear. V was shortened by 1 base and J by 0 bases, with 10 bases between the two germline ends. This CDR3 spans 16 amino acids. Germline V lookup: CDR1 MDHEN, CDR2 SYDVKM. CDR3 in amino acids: CASSLFPGVSNQPQHF. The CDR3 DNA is TGTGCCAGCAGTTTATTTCCAGGAGTTAGCAATCAGCCCCAGCATTTT. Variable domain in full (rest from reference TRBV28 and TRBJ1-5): DVKVTQSSRYLVKRTGEKVFLECVQDMDHENMFWYRQDPGLGLRLIYFSYDVKMKEKGDIPEGYSVSREKKERFSLILESASTNQTSMYLCASSLFPGVSNQPQHFGDGTRLSIL.

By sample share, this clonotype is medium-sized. This chain's CDR3 is CAWKDGMAGGYNEQFF. The CDR3 DNA is TGTGCCTGGAAAGATGGAATGGCGGGAGGGTACAATGAGCAGTTCTTC. The V and J genes are TRBV30 and TRBJ2-1; TRBD2 agrees at 9 bases. This CDR3 contains 16 residues. Germline-derived CDR1 and CDR2 are GTSNPN and SVGIG (reference sequence). Trimming removed 4 bases from V and 4 bases from J; junction bases left unmatched: 11.

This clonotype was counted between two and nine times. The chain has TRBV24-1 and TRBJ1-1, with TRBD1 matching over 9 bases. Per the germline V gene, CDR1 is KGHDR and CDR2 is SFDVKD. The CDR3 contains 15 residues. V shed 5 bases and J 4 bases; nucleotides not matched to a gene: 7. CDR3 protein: CATSGGQGIGTEAFF. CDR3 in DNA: TGTGCCACCAGTGGGGGACAGGGTATAGGCACTGAAGCTTTCTTT.

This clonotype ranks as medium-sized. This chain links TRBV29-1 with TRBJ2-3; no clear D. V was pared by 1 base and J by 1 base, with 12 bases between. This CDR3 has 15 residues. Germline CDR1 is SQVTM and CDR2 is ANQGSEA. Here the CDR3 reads CSVEVASQRTDTQYF. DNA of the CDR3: TGCAGCGTTGAAGTGGCCAGTCAGCGCACAGATACGCAGTATTTT.

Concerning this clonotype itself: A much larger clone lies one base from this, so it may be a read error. CDR3 sequence (DNA): TGTGCCAGTAGTATGGAAGAGCTACCGAGCACAGATGCGCAGTATTTT. Protein sequence: CASSMEELPSTDAQYF. The chain carries TRBV19 and TRBJ2-3; D not certain. CDR1 LNHDA and CDR2 SQIVND come from the germline V gene (reference sequence). The CDR3 contains 16 residues.

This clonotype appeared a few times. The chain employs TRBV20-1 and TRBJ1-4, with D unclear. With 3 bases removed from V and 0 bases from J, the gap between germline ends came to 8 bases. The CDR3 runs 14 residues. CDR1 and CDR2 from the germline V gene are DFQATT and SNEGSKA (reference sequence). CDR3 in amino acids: CSASPPATNEKLFF. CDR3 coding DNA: TGCAGTGCTAGCCCACCCGCAACTAATGAAAAACTGTTTTTT.

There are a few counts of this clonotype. The CDR3 sequence: CSAREKQKYITQYF. The CDR3 DNA reads TGCAGTGCTAGAGAGAAACAAAAGTATATTACGCAGTATTTT. The J gene is TRBJ2-3, the V gene TRBV20-1; D remains unclear. Trimming took off 0 bases at V and 8 bases at J, with 15 bases between the two ends. Germline values: CDR1 DFQATT, CDR2 SNEGSKA (reference sequence). The CDR3 length is 14 residues.

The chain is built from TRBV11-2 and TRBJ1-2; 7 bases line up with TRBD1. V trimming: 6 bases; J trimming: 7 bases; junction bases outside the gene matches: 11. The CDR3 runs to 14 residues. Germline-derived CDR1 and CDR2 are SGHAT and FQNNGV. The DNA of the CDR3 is TGTGCCAGCAGTTTACAGGGGTTAGGGCGTGGCTACACCTTC. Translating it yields CASSLQGLGRGYTF.

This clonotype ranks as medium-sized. CDR3: CASSSGPGYGYTF. CDR3 DNA sequence: TGTGCCAGCAGCTCGGGACCGGGATATGGCTACACCTTC. V is TRBV27 and J is TRBJ1-2; tentative D call: TRBD1 (5 bases). CDR3 length: 13 residues. Trimming removed 6 bases from V and 5 bases from J, with 13 bases in between. Germline V CDR1 and CDR2: MNHEY, SMNVEV (reference sequence).

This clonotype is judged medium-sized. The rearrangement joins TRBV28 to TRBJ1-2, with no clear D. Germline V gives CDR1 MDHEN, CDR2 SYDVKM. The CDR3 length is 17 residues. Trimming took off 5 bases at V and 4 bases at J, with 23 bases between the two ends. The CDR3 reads CASSAGTQALWSYGYTF. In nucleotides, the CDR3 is TGTGCCAGCAGTGCAGGTACTCAGGCGTTATGGAGCTATGGCTACACCTTC.

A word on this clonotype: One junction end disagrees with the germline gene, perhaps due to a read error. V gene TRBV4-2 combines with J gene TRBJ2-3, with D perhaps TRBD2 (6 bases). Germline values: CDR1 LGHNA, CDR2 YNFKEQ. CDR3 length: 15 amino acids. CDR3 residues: CASSRFGSSTDTQYF. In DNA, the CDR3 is TGCGCCAGCAGCCGGTTCGGGAGTTCGACAGATACGCAGTATTTT.

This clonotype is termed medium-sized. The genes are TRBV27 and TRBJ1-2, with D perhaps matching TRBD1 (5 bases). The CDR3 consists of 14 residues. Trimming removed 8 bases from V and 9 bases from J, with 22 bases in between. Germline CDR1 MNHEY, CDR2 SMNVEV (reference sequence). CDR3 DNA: TGTGCCAGCGGGCCGGCCGGGTCAGGGATGAGCTACACCTTC. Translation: CASGPAGSGMSYTF.

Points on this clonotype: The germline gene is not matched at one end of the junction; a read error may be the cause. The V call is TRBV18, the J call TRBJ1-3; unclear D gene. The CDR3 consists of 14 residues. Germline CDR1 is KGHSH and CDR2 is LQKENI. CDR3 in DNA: TGTGCCAGCTCACCAGGGAACTCTGGAAACACCATATTTTTT. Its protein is CASSPGNSGNTIFF.

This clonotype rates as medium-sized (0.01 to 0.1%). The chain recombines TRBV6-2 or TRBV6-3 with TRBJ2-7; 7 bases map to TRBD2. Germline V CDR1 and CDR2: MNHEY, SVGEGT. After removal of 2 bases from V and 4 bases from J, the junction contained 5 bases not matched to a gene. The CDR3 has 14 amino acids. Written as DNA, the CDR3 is TGTGCCAGCAGTTACGGGGGGGAGGGGTACGAGCAGTACTTC. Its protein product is CASSYGGEGYEQYF.

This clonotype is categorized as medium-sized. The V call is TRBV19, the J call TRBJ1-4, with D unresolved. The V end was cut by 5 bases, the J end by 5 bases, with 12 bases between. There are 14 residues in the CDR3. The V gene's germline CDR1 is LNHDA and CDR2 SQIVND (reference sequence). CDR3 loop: CASSVFSSNEKLFF. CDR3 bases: TGTGCCAGTAGTGTCTTTTCGAGCAATGAAAAACTGTTTTTT.